The source of this T cell receptor beta chain is a study of CD8+CD57+ T cells in acquired aplastic anemia. As for the study in general: The study obtained an average of approximately 3 ug of DNA from sorted CD4+ and CD8+ cells.

Germline V gives CDR1 SNHLY, CDR2 FYNNEI. The CDR3 runs 14 residues. V was clipped by 6 bases and J by 7 bases, with 18 bases between them. The use of genomic DNA as template underpinned the TCR beta VDJ and CDR3 profiling. TCRdb analysed the reads with MiXCR anew, one entry per CDR3 protein. In the table there are 150,000 to 200,000 distinct CDR3 sequences, over 40% of which are singletons. Patients chosen for sequencing had CD8+CD57+ cells that had expanded, as shown by flow cytometry. Blood sampling was performed on the patients, and none of them had received therapy by then. About this clonotype: The CDR3 ends on some other residue instead of the conserved phenylalanine or tryptophan, so this is likely a read error.

The TCR comes from a human donor with aplastic anemia. Material: sorted CD4+, CD8+, or CD8+CD57+ T cells (not recorded which) from PBMCs. This chain links TRBV2 with TRBJ1-2; weak D call: TRBD1 (5 bases). CDR3 sequence reads: CASSETSRRGGYTL. CDR3 sequence (DNA): TGTGCCAGCAGCGAAACGAGCAGGAGGGGTGGCTACACCCTC.